This entry features one TCR beta chain sequence. Its target is not known. The data originate from a study of Ad26.COV2.S vaccination and SARS-CoV-2 variants. Study summary: The vaccine Ad26.COV2.S was put into the muscle once, or twice with 56 days between. Findings of the study overall: Recipients of vaccine and of placebo showed similar breadth of their non-spike TCR repertoires.

The V end lost 1 base, the J end lost 2 bases, and 8 bases lay between the germline ends. Germline loops: CDR1 SEHNR, CDR2 FQNEAQ (reference sequence). CDR3 length equals 14 residues. The method was immunoSEQ multiplex PCR; TCRdb's version includes in-frame clones alone and lacks a portion of them. The sample carries about 420,000 clones, 88% recorded once. Stated treatment: about 20 received Ad26.COV2.S at low or high dose, single or two shots; 5 received placebo; per-sample allocation not given. Material that was analyzed had been drawn on day 63 after the first vaccine or placebo injection. This TCR came from a person aged 18 to 65 who received the Ad26.COV2.S COVID-19 vaccine or a placebo. The sample in question was peripheral blood, obtained in a trial of Ad26.COV2.S vaccine versus placebo. J is TRBJ1-2 and V is TRBV7-9; D not certain. CDR3 protein: CASSLGAGNYGYTF. As DNA, the CDR3 is TGTGCCAGCAGCTTAGGTGCCGGGAACTATGGCTACACCTTC.